The 15 T cell receptor beta chains given below trace back to one sample, sequenced in a study of blood T cell repertoires in COVID-19. The table came from immunoSEQ multiplex PCR; TCRdb's copy has only in-frame clones and leaves some out. The data contain fewer than 150,000 clones, 84% of them singletons. Sequencing was done on a sample of peripheral blood. The receptors derive from a woman older than 75 in a cohort sampled during active or convalescent COVID-19.

This clone was detected a few times. The J gene is TRBJ2-1, the V gene TRBV9; 10 bases are shared with TRBD2. The germline gives CDR1 SGDLS, CDR2 YYNGEE. Trimming took 4 bases from V and 10 from J; bases not matched to a gene: 14. The CDR3 has 16 residues. The CDR3 bases are TGTGCCAGCAGCCCGAGGGGAAGCGGGGGGGCCCGAGAGCAGTTCTTC. This sequence encodes CASSPRGSGGAREQFF.

The gene calls are TRBV4-1 and TRBJ1-5, with TRBD1 matching 8 bases. Germline CDR1 reads MGHRA; CDR2 reads YSYEKL. CDR3 length: 16 residues. Trimming cost V 0 bases and J 6 bases; bases outside gene matches: 7. CDR3 DNA: TGCGCCAGCAGCCAAGATCTTGCAGGGGGCCGTCAGCCCCAGCATTTT. Protein product: CASSQDLAGGRQPQHF.

The chain carries TRBV28 and TRBJ2-2; D gene unclear. The CDR3 sequence is 15 residues long. Between the trimmed V and J ends, which lost 5 bases and 0 bases, there was a span of 10 bases. Per germline, CDR1 MDHEN and CDR2 SYDVKM. Written as DNA, the CDR3 is TGTGCCAGCAGTCTACTCACGTCGAACACCGGGGAGCTGTTTTTT. It codes for CASSLLTSNTGELFF.

This clone has more than one count but fewer than ten. The chain carries TRBV4-2 and TRBJ1-1; D is perhaps TRBD1 (6 bases). This CDR3 region has 15 residues. Germline V CDR1 and CDR2: LGHNA, YNFKEQ. V lost 1 base, J lost 8 bases, and 17 bases lay in between. Written as DNA, the CDR3 is TGTGCCAGCAGCCAAGTACAGGGAGGGCTGTTGGAAGCTTTCTTT. Translation gives CASSQVQGGLLEAFF.

This rearrangement joins TRBV2 to TRBJ1-1, with D hard to call. CDR3 size: 14 residues. The germline V gene encodes CDR1 SNHLY and CDR2 FYNNEI. Deletions cut 6 bases from V and 4 bases from J, with 15 bases between. In DNA, the CDR3 is TGTGCCAGCAGCCTAGGTAGGTACGGCACTGAAGCTTTCTTT. It encodes CASSLGRYGTEAFF.

For this clone: A junction end diverges from the germline sequence, so it may reflect a read error. The chain links TRBV5-4 to TRBJ2-5; no reliable D call. Looked up from germline, CDR1 is SGHNT and CDR2 is YYREEE (reference sequence). CDR3 length: 14 residues. The CDR3 region is CASSLDKPQETQYF. In DNA, the CDR3 is TGTGCCAGTAGCTTAGACAAGCCTCAAGAGACCCAGTACTTC.

The chain has TRBV5-1 and TRBJ2-4; TRBD1 matches 8 bases. Germline CDR1 reads SGHRS; CDR2 reads YFSETQ. This CDR3 is built from 17 residues. V trimming: 4 bases; J trimming: 0 bases; junction bases outside the gene matches: 9. CDR3 region: CASSPYTGGLAKNIQYF. In DNA, the CDR3 is TGCGCCAGCAGCCCTTACACAGGGGGATTAGCCAAAAACATTCAGTACTTC.

The chain uses TRBV28 and TRBJ1-4; TRBD1 matches 8 bases. The CDR3 sequence is 16 residues long. The J segment lost 5 bases and the V segment lost 5 bases, leaving 10 bases of the junction unmatched. Germline V gene lookup returns CDR1 MDHEN and CDR2 SYDVKM. The CDR3 protein is CASSIPRDRRNEKLFF. CDR3 DNA sequence: TGTGCCAGCAGTATCCCTAGGGACAGGCGGAATGAAAAACTGTTTTTT.

In this sample, this clone turned up a few times. This chain uses TRBV2 with TRBJ1-1, with 8 bases that match TRBD1. The CDR3 contains 14 residues. The germline V gene has CDR1 SNHLY and CDR2 FYNNEI. V was clipped by 5 bases and J by 6 bases; unmatched bases: 8. The CDR3 spells CASSTDRAKAEAFF. The CDR3 bases are TGTGCCAGCAGTACGGACAGGGCTAAGGCTGAAGCTTTCTTT.

The chain has TRBV11-1 and TRBJ2-1, with 9 bases matching TRBD1. The junction had 8 bases not matched to a gene; V was cut back by 4 bases and J by 4 bases. This CDR3 has 16 amino acids. The V gene's germline CDR1 is SGHAT and CDR2 FQDESV (reference sequence). CDR3 sequence (DNA): TGTGCCAGCAGCTCCCGGGGACAGGGTGCGTACAATGAGCAGTTCTTC. This encodes CASSSRGQGAYNEQFF. The full variable domain, completed using reference TRBV11-1 and TRBJ2-1, is EAEVAQSPRYKITEKSQAVAFWCDPISGHATLYWYRQILGQGPELLVQFQDESVVDDSQLPKDRFSAERLKGVDSTLKIQPAELGDSAMYLCASSSRGQGAYNEQFFGPGTRLTVL.

The rearrangement joins TRBV6-6 to TRBJ2-6; 7 nucleotides align to TRBD2. The germline V gene has CDR1 MNHNY and CDR2 SVGAGI (reference sequence). Trimming at V came to 5 bases and at J to 0 bases, leaving 10 bases not matched to a gene. CDR3 length: 18 amino acids. CDR3 nucleotides: TGTGCCAGCAGTCCCCAAGGGACTACCCACTCTGGGGCCAACGTCCTGACTTTC. Translating gives CASSPQGTTHSGANVLTF.

This clone occurred once. V and J are TRBV7-9 and TRBJ2-1; no reliable D call. V lost 1 base and J 5 bases, leaving 6 bases between the germline ends. This CDR3 has 13 residues. The V gene's germline CDR1 is SEHNR and CDR2 FQNEAQ (reference sequence). This chain's CDR3 is CASSLGLDNEQFF. CDR3 in DNA: TGTGCCAGCAGCTTAGGTCTTGACAATGAGCAGTTCTTC.

V and J are TRBV6-6 and TRBJ1-2; D is possibly TRBD1 (5 bases). Trimming left V 6 bases short and J 5 bases short, with 13 bases between. The CDR3 runs to 13 residues. Per germline, CDR1 MNHNY and CDR2 SVGAGI (reference sequence). DNA of the CDR3: TGTGCCAGCAGCTCCGGGACTCCGTATGGCTACACCTTC. It encodes CASSSGTPYGYTF.

This chain joins TRBV29-1 and TRBJ1-2; D not resolved. Trimming pared 1 base from V and 1 base from J, leaving 4 bases between. This CDR3 has 12 residues. Germline CDR1 SQVTM, CDR2 ANQGSEA. CDR3 DNA sequence: TGCAGCGTTGAAGGCAGTAACTATGGCTACACCTTC. Translated, it gives CSVEGSNYGYTF. The full variable domain, completed using reference TRBV29-1 and TRBJ1-2, is SAVISQKPSRDICQRGTSLTIQCQVDSQVTMMFWYRQQPGQSLTLIATANQGSEATYESGFVIDKFPISRPNLTFSTLTVSNMSPEDSSIYLCSVEGSNYGYTFGSGTRLTVV.

The chain carries TRBV28 and TRBJ2-7, with TRBD2 as a possible D gene (5 bases). This CDR3 is built from 14 residues. Per the germline V gene, CDR1 is MDHEN and CDR2 is SYDVKM. Trimming left V 5 bases short and J 1 base short, with 12 bases between. The CDR3 protein is CASSRVEGSYEQYV. Written as DNA, the CDR3 is TGTGCCAGCAGTCGGGTTGAGGGATCCTACGAGCAGTACGTC.